The 9 T cell receptor beta chains in this list originate from one sample, sequenced in a study of CD8+CD57+ T cells in acquired aplastic anemia. For CDR3 and TCR beta VDJ profiling, genomic DNA was the template used. TCRdb processed the reads anew with MiXCR; each CDR3 protein has one entry. The sample has about 180,000 distinct CDR3 sequences; nearly 50% are singletons. Patients chosen for sequencing had shown CD8+CD57+ cell expansion by flow cytometry. Material for sequencing was sorted CD4+, CD8+, or CD8+CD57+ T cells (not recorded which) from PBMCs. Receptors were obtained from a human donor with aplastic anemia.

On this clonotype: This may be a read error, as it is one base from a much larger clone. This chain connects TRBV7-9 to TRBJ2-7; no firm D call. Germline V gene sequence: CDR1 SEHNR, CDR2 FQNEAQ (reference sequence). The CDR3 totals 14 residues. The CDR3 region is CASSPPPSAVEQCF. The CDR3 DNA follows: TGTGCCAGCAGCCCCCCCCCCTCGGCAGTCGAGCAGTGCTTC.

This clonotype was counted between two and nine times. A single base separates this from a much larger clone, so it may be a read error. CDR3 sequence reads: CASNNIGSGANVLTF. The CDR3 DNA is TGTGCCAGCAACAATATCGGCTCTGGGGCCAACGTCCTGACTTTC. The chain has TRBV7-2 and TRBJ2-6, with D unresolved. Trimming stripped 7 bases from V and 0 bases from J, with 10 bases between. CDR3 size: 15 residues. Germline V lookup: CDR1 SGHTA, CDR2 FQGNSA.

The V and J genes are TRBV3-1 and TRBJ1-6; no definite D call. Trimming took off 2 bases at V and 14 bases at J, with 16 bases between the two ends. Germline CDR1 LGHDT, CDR2 YNNKEL (reference sequence). The CDR3 loop spans 14 amino acids. CDR3 sequence: CASSQNRPWEALHF. The CDR3, as DNA: TGTGCCAGCAGCCAAAATCGGCCGTGGGAGGCCCTCCACTTT.

Ten or more counts support this clonotype. The rearrangement joins TRBV29-1 to TRBJ2-5; TRBD2 matches at 7 bases. The J segment lost 5 bases and the V segment lost 4 bases, leaving 7 bases of the junction unmatched. Germline CDR1 is SQVTM and CDR2 is ANQGSEA. The CDR3 consists of 13 residues. CDR3: CSVGLAGGETQYF. The CDR3 nucleotides are TGCAGCGTTGGACTAGCTGGGGGGGAGACCCAGTACTTC.

This clonotype was seen a handful of times. The gene calls are TRBV7-8 and TRBJ2-7, with 10 bases identical to TRBD2. Germline CDR1 and CDR2: SGHVS and FQNEAQ. Trimming removed 2 bases from V and 1 base from J; junction bases left unmatched: 11. This CDR3 comprises 18 residues. DNA of the CDR3: TGTGCCAGCAGCTTATCTACCGTGGGACTAGCGAGATCCTACGAGCAGTACTTC. It codes for CASSLSTVGLARSYEQYF.

The CDR3, as DNA: TGTGCCAGCAGCTGGGGAGGACAGGCTAGCTCCTACGAGCAGTACTTC. Residues: CASSWGGQASSYEQYF. The genes are TRBV7-6 and TRBJ2-7; TRBD1 might be the D (7 bases). Germline-derived CDR1 and CDR2 are SGHVS and FNYEAQ. Trimming took 4 bases from V and 0 from J, leaving 16 bases between them. The length of the CDR3 is 16 residues.

This rearrangement joins TRBV5-1 to TRBJ2-7; D uncertain. Germline CDR1 reads SGHRS; CDR2 reads YFSETQ. CDR3 length: 11 residues. V gave up 0 bases and J gave up 5 bases, with 3 bases separating them. CDR3 DNA sequence: TGCGCCAGCAGCTTGGACAACGAGCAGTACTTC. Protein sequence: CASSLDNEQYF.

This chain uses TRBV29-1 with TRBJ2-7; D is undetermined. Trimming cost V 5 bases and J 0 bases, with 20 bases left between them. Germline assignment: CDR1 SQVTM and CDR2 ANQGSEA. This CDR3 has 16 amino acids. The CDR3 DNA is TGCAGCGTTACCGGAGATGGGCTCCTCTCCTCCTACGAGCAGTACTTC. Its protein is CSVTGDGLLSSYEQYF.

V and J are TRBV11-2 and TRBJ2-1, with D hard to call. V lost 2 bases to trimming and J lost 0 bases, with 8 bases between them. Germline CDR1 reads SGHAT; CDR2 reads FQNNGV. This CDR3 region has 15 residues. In DNA, the CDR3 is TGTGCCAGCAGCTTATTGCGGAGCTCCTACAATGAGCAGTTCTTC. It specifies CASSLLRSSYNEQFF.